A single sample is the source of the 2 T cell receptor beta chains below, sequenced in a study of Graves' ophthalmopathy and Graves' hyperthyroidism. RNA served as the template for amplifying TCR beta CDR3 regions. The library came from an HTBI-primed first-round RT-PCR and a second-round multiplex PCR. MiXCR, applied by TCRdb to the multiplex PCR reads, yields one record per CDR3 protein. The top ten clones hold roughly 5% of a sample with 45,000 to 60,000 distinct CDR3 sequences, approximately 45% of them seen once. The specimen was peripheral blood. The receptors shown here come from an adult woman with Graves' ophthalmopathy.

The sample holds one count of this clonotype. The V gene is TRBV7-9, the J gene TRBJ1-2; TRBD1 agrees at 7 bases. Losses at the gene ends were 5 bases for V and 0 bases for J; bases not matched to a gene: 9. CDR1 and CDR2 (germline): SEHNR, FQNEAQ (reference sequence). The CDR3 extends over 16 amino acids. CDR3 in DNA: TGTGCCAGCAGCGCAACCCGGGACAGCACTAACTATGGCTACACCTTC. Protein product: CASSATRDSTNYGYTF. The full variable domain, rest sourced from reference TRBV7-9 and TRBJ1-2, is DTGVSQNPRHKITKRGQNVTFRCDPISEHNRLYWYRQTLGQGPEFLTYFQNEAQLEKSRLLSDRFSAERPKGSFSTLEIQRTEQGDSAMYLCASSATRDSTNYGYTFGSGTRLTVV.

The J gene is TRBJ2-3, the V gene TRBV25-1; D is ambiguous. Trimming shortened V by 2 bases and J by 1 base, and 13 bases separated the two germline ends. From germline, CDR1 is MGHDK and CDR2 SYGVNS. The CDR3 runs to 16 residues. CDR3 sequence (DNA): TGTGCCAGCAGTGAAGAAGGTGCTACCGGCACAGATACGCAGTATTTT. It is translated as CASSEEGATGTDTQYF.